The next 24 T cell receptor beta chains were all read from a single sample in a study of blood T cells in healthy people across ages. Next came a second PCR, run for about 7 to 12 cycles, which used a sample-barcoded 5' primer along with a J-beta primer mix. TCRdb processed the 5' RACE reads anew with MiXCR; each CDR3 protein has one entry. The data hold 700,000 to 850,000 distinct CDR3 sequences, with approximately 53% observed a single time. The material sequenced was blood. Every receptor here comes from a man aged 80 or over in good health.

The chain carries TRBV6-6 and TRBJ2-1; D might be TRBD2 (6 bases). The CDR3 is made up of 15 amino acids. CDR1 MNHNY and CDR2 SVGAGI come from the germline V gene (reference sequence). V was trimmed by 7 bases and J by 4 bases, leaving 17 bases between them. This CDR3 is CASMGWAGPYNEQFF. CDR3 DNA sequence: TGTGCCAGCATGGGCTGGGCGGGGCCGTACAATGAGCAGTTCTTC.

On this clonotype itself: A read error may be the cause here, since a much bigger clone is one base away. The V call is TRBV3-1, the J call TRBJ2-5, with 8 bases aligning to TRBD1. CDR3 length: 14 residues. Germline CDR1 and CDR2: LGHDT and YNNKEL (reference sequence). CDR3 coding DNA: TGTGCCGGCAGCCTTGGGACAGGACGAGAGACCCAGTACTTC. It codes for CAGSLGTGRETQYF.

V gene TRBV10-3 combines with J gene TRBJ1-2, with D unclear. Germline V gives CDR1 ENHRY, CDR2 SYGVKD. The CDR3 is 14 residues long. The V end was cut by 2 bases, the J end by 0 bases, with 7 bases between. The CDR3 DNA follows: TGTGCCATCAGTGAGGGAGTTCCTAACTATGGCTACACCTTC. It specifies CAISEGVPNYGYTF.

In regard to this clonotype: One end of the junction does not line up with germline, which may come from a read error. The V and J genes are TRBV11-1 and TRBJ2-2, with D tentatively TRBD2 (5 bases). Germline-derived CDR1 and CDR2 are SGHAT and FQDESV (reference sequence). This CDR3 is built from 15 residues. Here the CDR3 DNA reads TGTGCCAGCGGCTTTGAAGGTCGGGGCACCGGGGAGCTGTTTTTT. Protein: CASGFEGRGTGELFF.

This clonotype was counted a few times. The chain recombines TRBV3-1 with TRBJ2-7; possible D gene TRBD2, 6 bases. Germline assignment: CDR1 LGHDT and CDR2 YNNKEL (reference sequence). V was clipped by 3 bases and J by 2 bases, with 11 bases between them. The CDR3 runs 14 residues. CDR3 coding DNA: TGTGCCAGCAGCCACGGGAGAAGGGCCTACGAGCAGTACTTC. Translating it yields CASSHGRRAYEQYF.

The chain recombines TRBV12-3 or TRBV12-4 with TRBJ1-6, with D unresolved. Trimming removed 2 bases at V and 5 bases at J, with 7 bases between. CDR3 length equals 14 residues. This chain's CDR3 is CASSLMLNNSPLHF. As DNA, the CDR3 is TGTGCCAGCAGTTTAATGCTTAATAATTCACCCCTCCACTTT.

This clonotype has just one count. The rearrangement uses TRBV4-2 and TRBJ1-4; TRBD1 is a possible D gene (5 bases). Trimming shortened V by 4 bases and J by 8 bases, and 14 bases separated the two germline ends. Germline-derived CDR1 and CDR2 are LGHNA and YNFKEQ. This CDR3 region has 14 residues. DNA for the CDR3: TGTGCCAGCAGCCCAGCAGGGCTGGGCGAAAAACTGTTTTTT. Translated, it gives CASSPAGLGEKLFF.

In its sample, this clonotype was seen many times. The rearrangement links TRBV3-1 to TRBJ2-6; perhaps TRBD2 as D (5 bases). This CDR3 has 15 residues. The germline V and J ends were trimmed by 4 bases and 1 base, with 8 bases remaining between them. The V gene's germline CDR1 is LGHDT and CDR2 YNNKEL (reference sequence). The CDR3 here is CASSPSGSGANVLTF. DNA for the CDR3: TGTGCCAGCAGCCCTTCGGGGTCTGGGGCCAACGTCCTGACTTTC. Combining the CDR3 with reference TRBV3-1 and TRBJ2-6 gives the whole variable domain DTAVSQTPKYLVTQMGNDKSIKCEQNLGHDTMYWYKQDSKKFLKIMFSYNNKELIINETVPNRFSPKSPDKAHLNLHINSLELGDSAVYFCASSPSGSGANVLTFGAGSRLTVL.

This clonotype was counted ten times or more. The chain employs TRBV28 and TRBJ2-7, with D unclear. The CDR3 contains 13 residues. V was cut by 6 bases and J by 4 bases, with 13 bases left in between. Germline V lookup: CDR1 MDHEN, CDR2 SYDVKM. This CDR3 reads CASSSGTNYEQYF. DNA of the CDR3: TGTGCCAGCAGCTCCGGAACCAATTACGAGCAGTACTTC.

This chain connects TRBV7-9 to TRBJ1-2; TRBD1 might be the D (6 bases). CDR1 is SEHNR, CDR2 FQNEAQ, per germline (reference sequence). This CDR3 is built from 14 residues. V shed 3 bases and J shed 8 bases, with 16 bases lying between them. The CDR3 DNA reads as TGTGCCAGCAGCTTTGGTGCAGGGGAGGAAGGCTACACCTTC. Protein product: CASSFGAGEEGYTF.

The V gene is TRBV20-1, the J gene TRBJ1-2, with D possibly being TRBD1 (5 bases). CDR1 and CDR2 (germline): DFQATT, SNEGSKA (reference sequence). The CDR3 contains 13 residues. Trimming took 6 bases from V and 4 from J, leaving 15 bases between them. The CDR3 DNA follows: TGCAGTGCCCTTCATGAGGGGAGCTATGGCTACACCTTC. Translating gives CSALHEGSYGYTF.

The chain has TRBV2 and TRBJ2-5; 8 bases are a match to TRBD1. Germline V CDR1 and CDR2: SNHLY, FYNNEI. The CDR3 loop spans 14 amino acids. Trimming removed 6 bases from V and 2 bases from J; junction bases left unmatched: 5. The CDR3 DNA reads TGTGCCAGCAGAGGGACAGGATTTCAAGAGACCCAGTACTTC. It yields the protein CASRGTGFQETQYF.

This rearrangement joins TRBV14 to TRBJ2-5, with D uncertain. Looked up from germline, CDR1 is SGHDN and CDR2 is FVKESK. The CDR3 sequence is 14 residues long. Trimming left V 4 bases short and J 1 base short, with 10 bases between. CDR3 in amino acids: CASSLLDPQETQYF. The CDR3 DNA is TGTGCCAGCAGCCTACTGGACCCCCAAGAGACCCAGTACTTC.

The table lists this clonotype with a few counts. The rearrangement joins TRBV6-2 or TRBV6-3 to TRBJ2-1; tentatively, D is TRBD1 (5 bases). V shed 2 bases and J shed 0 bases, with 14 bases lying between them. The CDR3 totals 17 residues. The germline CDR1 and CDR2 sequences are MNHEY and SVGEGT. The CDR3 DNA is TGTGCCAGCAGTTACCCTATGGGGCGCAGCTCCTACAATGAGCAGTTCTTC. Its translation is CASSYPMGRSSYNEQFF.

The sample holds one count of this clonotype. The chain employs TRBV5-1 and TRBJ1-4; TRBD1 aligns across 10 bases. Germline assignment: CDR1 SGHRS and CDR2 YFSETQ. V shed 0 bases and J 12 bases; nucleotides not matched to a gene: 8. The CDR3 spans 15 residues. The CDR3 loop reads CASSLDGTGVTQLFF. CDR3 coding DNA: TGCGCCAGCAGCTTGGATGGGACAGGGGTCACACAACTGTTTTTT. Full variable domain (remainder filled in from reference TRBV5-1 and TRBJ1-4): KAGVTQTPRYLIKTRGQQVTLSCSPISGHRSVSWYQQTPGQGLQFLFEYFSETQRNKGNFPGRFSGRQFSNSRSEMNVSTLELGDSALYLCASSLDGTGVTQLFFGSGTQLSVL.

V usage is TRBV5-1 and J usage is TRBJ2-7; TRBD2 matches at 15 bases. The J call could be wrong; TRBJ2-5 is a better fit for the DNA end. CDR3 length equals 18 residues. The germline V gene has CDR1 SGHRS and CDR2 YFSETQ. DNA of the CDR3: TGCGCCAGCAGCTTCGGCCATTTAGGACTAGCGGGAGGGGAGACCCAGTACTTC. It encodes CASSFGHLGLAGGETQYF.

This clonotype was observed a few times. The rearrangement joins TRBV3-1 to TRBJ2-3; D gene uncertain. V gave up 3 bases and J gave up 6 bases, with 10 bases separating them. Germline V gives CDR1 LGHDT, CDR2 YNNKEL (reference sequence). CDR3 size: 13 residues. The CDR3 spells CASSHPPSDTQYF. The DNA of the CDR3 is TGTGCCAGCAGCCACCCACCTAGTGATACGCAGTATTTT.

This clonotype turned up a few times. The chain is built from TRBV28 and TRBJ2-5; possibly TRBD2 for D (6 bases). This CDR3 comprises 13 residues. Trimming stripped 1 base from V and 11 bases from J, with 14 bases between. Germline CDR1 and CDR2: MDHEN and SYDVKM. CDR3 DNA: TGTGCCAGCAGTTTATCCATGCCGGGAGAGCAGTACTTC. It encodes CASSLSMPGEQYF. Full variable domain (rest looked up from reference TRBV28 and TRBJ2-5): DVKVTQSSRYLVKRTGEKVFLECVQDMDHENMFWYRQDPGLGLRLIYFSYDVKMKEKGDIPEGYSVSREKKERFSLILESASTNQTSMYLCASSLSMPGEQYFGPGTRLLVL.

This clonotype was counted a few times. The chain couples TRBV21-1 to TRBJ2-4; the DNA was not used to check the table's D call, TRBD2. TRBV21-1 is reported as a pseudogene. This CDR3 has 16 residues. The CDR3 sequence is CASSILQSGSRNIQYF. CDR3 coding DNA: TGTGCCAGCAGCATTTTACAAAGCGGGAGTCGGAACATTCAGTACTTC.

This clonotype was counted between two and nine times. The J gene is TRBJ1-2, the V gene TRBV7-9; D perhaps matches TRBD1 (6 bases). Trimming pared 5 bases from V and 6 bases from J, leaving 16 bases between. The germline CDR1 and CDR2 sequences are SEHNR and FQNEAQ (reference sequence). The CDR3 sequence is 14 residues long. The CDR3 is CASSANRERDGYTF. CDR3 nucleotides: TGTGCCAGCAGCGCCAACAGGGAAAGGGATGGCTACACCTTC.

In its sample, this clonotype was seen a few times. The genes are TRBV20-1 and TRBJ1-1; TRBD1 matches at 8 bases. The CDR3 loop spans 13 amino acids. Germline values: CDR1 DFQATT, CDR2 SNEGSKA (reference sequence). Germline trimming cut 6 bases from V and 1 base from J; bases unmatched to any gene: 4. CDR3 DNA: TGCAGTGCACGGACAGGGACGAACACTGAAGCTTTCTTT. Its translation is CSARTGTNTEAFF.

The chain combines TRBV7-9 with TRBJ1-2; 7 nucleotides line up with TRBD1. The CDR3 sequence is 17 residues long. V was clipped by 5 bases and J by 4 bases; unmatched bases: 16. Germline V gives CDR1 SEHNR, CDR2 FQNEAQ (reference sequence). In nucleotides, the CDR3 is TGTGCCAGCAGCCGCCTAACGGGACAGCCGGGAAGCTATGGCTACACCTTC. Amino acids: CASSRLTGQPGSYGYTF.

This clonotype appeared many times. The genes are TRBV29-1 and TRBJ2-1; tentative D call: TRBD2 (7 bases). V gave up 4 bases and J gave up 9 bases, with 19 bases separating them. The CDR3 has 14 residues. Germline CDR1 is SQVTM and CDR2 is ANQGSEA. CDR3 sequence (DNA): TGCAGCGTTGTGGGCCTCGGGGGGCATGGTGAGCAGTTCTTC. Its translation is CSVVGLGGHGEQFF.

V usage is TRBV5-1 and J usage is TRBJ2-5; D unclear. CDR3 length: 15 residues. From germline, CDR1 is SGHRS and CDR2 YFSETQ. Between the trimmed V and J ends, which lost 0 bases and 2 bases, there was a span of 11 bases. This chain's CDR3 is CASSLVTAKQETQYF. The DNA for the CDR3 is TGCGCCAGCAGCTTGGTAACTGCGAAGCAAGAGACCCAGTACTTC.